These T cell receptor beta chains were read from a single sample in a study of response to subunit inactivated influenza vaccine. A single record per CDR3 protein comes from TCRdb applying MiXCR to the RT-PCR reads. This table holds over 450,000 distinct CDR3 sequences, 10% to 15% found once. Sequences were derived from PBMCs from blood, sampled more than 35 days after vaccination. These receptor sequences come from a man aged 50-59 years who received an inactivated influenza vaccine. Both conserved end residues are part of each CDR3. Fields, in order: clone size, J gene, V gene, D gene, CDR3 DNA, CDR3 protein. The D gene is left open where the match is weak. Rows give clone size only sometimes, using once, few, many, or a class for an expanded clone.

clone_size: few; j_call: TRBJ2-4; v_call: TRBV20-1; d_call: .; cdr3_nt: TGCAGTGCCATAGAGGGGTTCGGGGGTACAATGGCCAAAAACATTCAGTACTTC; cdr3_aa: CSAIEGFGGTMAKNIQYF
clone_size: few; j_call: TRBJ2-5; v_call: TRBV2; d_call: .; cdr3_nt: TGTGCCAGCAGTGGGGTTGGGGGGGAGACCCAGTACTTC; cdr3_aa: CASSGVGGETQYF
clone_size: .; j_call: TRBJ2-3; v_call: TRBV10-2; d_call: .; cdr3_nt: TGCGCCAGCAGCCTAACCCTGCCTCGGGTGGTCATAGATACGCAGTATTTT; cdr3_aa: CASSLTLPRVVIDTQYF
clone_size: .; j_call: TRBJ1-2; v_call: TRBV5-1; d_call: TRBD1; cdr3_nt: TGCGCCAGCAGCCTGGGGGACAGACCCTATGGCTACACCTTC; cdr3_aa: CASSLGDRPYGYTF
clone_size: .; j_call: TRBJ1-5; v_call: TRBV29-1; d_call: TRBD1; cdr3_nt: TGCAGCGTTGCTGTCGGGACAGGGGTAAATCAGCCCCAGCATTTT; cdr3_aa: CSVAVGTGVNQPQHF
clone_size: .; j_call: TRBJ2-1; v_call: TRBV20-1; d_call: TRBD2; cdr3_nt: TGCAGTGCTATATTAGCGGGGCGGGTGGGATCCTACAATGAGCAGTTCTTC; cdr3_aa: CSAILAGRVGSYNEQFF
clone_size: few; j_call: TRBJ1-3; v_call: TRBV12-3/TRBV12-4; d_call: .; cdr3_nt: TGTGCCAGCAGTTTAAGGCACTCTGGAAACACCATATATTTT; cdr3_aa: CASSLRHSGNTIYF
clone_size: .; j_call: TRBJ1-2; v_call: TRBV28; d_call: TRBD1; cdr3_nt: TGTGCCAGCAGTCCCCCTGGGACAGGGGGAGGCTACACCTTC; cdr3_aa: CASSPPGTGGGYTF
clone_size: .; j_call: TRBJ1-4; v_call: TRBV27; d_call: .; cdr3_nt: TGTGCCAGCAGTACGCGGTGGAGATCAACTAATGAAAAACTGTTTTTT; cdr3_aa: CASSTRWRSTNEKLFF
clone_size: few; j_call: TRBJ1-1; v_call: TRBV9; d_call: TRBD1; cdr3_nt: TGTGCCAGCAGCGGAAACAGGGGTTCTATGAACACTGAAGCTTTCTTT; cdr3_aa: CASSGNRGSMNTEAFF
clone_size: .; j_call: TRBJ2-3; v_call: TRBV30; d_call: .; cdr3_nt: TGTGCCTGGAGCTCTACCCGTTTAGGGCAGTGTTTT; cdr3_aa: CAWSSTRLGQCF
clone_size: .; j_call: TRBJ2-5; v_call: TRBV30; d_call: .; cdr3_nt: TGTGCCTGGAGTGTGGGCAATCAAGAGACCCAGTACTTC; cdr3_aa: CAWSVGNQETQYF
clone_size: .; j_call: TRBJ2-1; v_call: TRBV13; d_call: TRBD2; cdr3_nt: TGTGCCAGCAGCTCGGGACTAGCTTTAGGTGAGCAGTTCTTC; cdr3_aa: CASSSGLALGEQFF
clone_size: .; j_call: TRBJ2-1; v_call: TRBV10-3; d_call: .; cdr3_nt: TGTGCCATCATTGAGTCGACACTCGAGCAGTTCTTC; cdr3_aa: CAIIESTLEQFF
clone_size: many; j_call: TRBJ2-7; v_call: TRBV20-1; d_call: TRBD2; cdr3_nt: TGCAGTGCTTCCCAAGCGGGAGGGCAAAACGAGCAGTACTTC; cdr3_aa: CSASQAGGQNEQYF
clone_size: many; j_call: TRBJ2-1; v_call: TRBV30; d_call: .; cdr3_nt: TGTGCCTGGAGTGTAACCGTGGGGCAGCTTCAAGATGAGCAGTTCTTC; cdr3_aa: CAWSVTVGQLQDEQFF
clone_size: many; j_call: TRBJ2-1; v_call: TRBV4-3; d_call: .; cdr3_nt: TGCGCCAGCAGACCTAGCCACGGCAGGGTCGGGGGAAATGAGCAGTTCTTC; cdr3_aa: CASRPSHGRVGGNEQFF
clone_size: .; j_call: TRBJ1-5; v_call: TRBV12-3/TRBV12-4; d_call: .; cdr3_nt: TGTGCCAGCAGTTTGGAGGGCGGGGTATCCAATCAGCCCCAGCATTTT; cdr3_aa: CASSLEGGVSNQPQHF
clone_size: few; j_call: TRBJ1-1; v_call: TRBV6-1; d_call: .; cdr3_nt: TGTGCCAGCAGCCGGGGACGGATAAACACTGAAGCTTTCTTT; cdr3_aa: CASSRGRINTEAFF
clone_size: .; j_call: TRBJ2-1; v_call: TRBV5-1; d_call: TRBD2; cdr3_nt: TGCGCCAGCAGCTTGCGACTAGCGGGTTCGGAGCAGTTCTTC; cdr3_aa: CASSLRLAGSEQFF
clone_size: few; j_call: TRBJ2-1; v_call: TRBV6-2/TRBV6-3; d_call: TRBD2; cdr3_nt: TGTGCCAGCAGTTACGGGCTAGCGGGTTACAATGAGCAGTTCTTC; cdr3_aa: CASSYGLAGYNEQFF
clone_size: few; j_call: TRBJ1-2; v_call: TRBV10-3; d_call: .; cdr3_nt: TGTGCCATCAGTGAGTGGGACAAAAAAGATGGCTACACCTTC; cdr3_aa: CAISEWDKKDGYTF
clone_size: many; j_call: TRBJ2-3; v_call: TRBV10-3; d_call: .; cdr3_nt: TGTGCCATCAGTGAGTCGCCACCCACAGATACGCAGTATTTT; cdr3_aa: CAISESPPTDTQYF
clone_size: many; j_call: TRBJ2-1; v_call: TRBV29-1; d_call: TRBD1; cdr3_nt: TGCAGCGTTAAGAACAGGGGGTACAATGAGCAGTTCTTC; cdr3_aa: CSVKNRGYNEQFF
clone_size: once; j_call: TRBJ2-2; v_call: TRBV29-1; d_call: .; cdr3_nt: TGCAGCGTAGGGTCAAGGAGCGGCGGGGAGCTGTTTTTT; cdr3_aa: CSVGSRSGGELFF
clone_size: few; j_call: TRBJ2-1; v_call: TRBV20-1; d_call: .; cdr3_nt: TGCAGTGCTCTCCGGCGGGAACATGAGCAGTTCTTC; cdr3_aa: CSALRREHEQFF
clone_size: few; j_call: TRBJ2-3; v_call: TRBV28; d_call: TRBD2; cdr3_nt: TGTGCCAGTCGGGAGCGGGACGGGCTGGGCACAGATACGCAGTATTTT; cdr3_aa: CASRERDGLGTDTQYF
clone_size: .; j_call: TRBJ2-1; v_call: TRBV7-6; d_call: .; cdr3_nt: TGTGCCAGCAGCCCAGCCCTACCCGGCAATGAGCAGTTCTTC; cdr3_aa: CASSPALPGNEQFF
clone_size: .; j_call: TRBJ1-1; v_call: TRBV6-2/TRBV6-3; d_call: TRBD1; cdr3_nt: TGTGCCAGCAGCCCGACAGGGTACGGAGCTTTCTTT; cdr3_aa: CASSPTGYGAFF
clone_size: few; j_call: TRBJ2-7; v_call: TRBV3-1; d_call: .; cdr3_nt: TGTGCCAGCAGCCGGCCGGGAAACCCCTACGAGCAGTACTTC; cdr3_aa: CASSRPGNPYEQYF
clone_size: .; j_call: TRBJ2-2; v_call: TRBV9; d_call: TRBD1; cdr3_nt: TGTGCCAGCAGCGTAGCAGGGGGCGACACCGGGGAGCTGTTTTTT; cdr3_aa: CASSVAGGDTGELFF
clone_size: .; j_call: TRBJ1-5; v_call: TRBV10-3; d_call: TRBD1; cdr3_nt: TGTGCCACCGCAGGGGGAGAGGGACAGCCCCAGCATTTT; cdr3_aa: CATAGGEGQPQHF
clone_size: .; j_call: TRBJ2-3; v_call: TRBV4-2; d_call: TRBD2; cdr3_nt: TGTGCCAGCAGCACTCAGCGGGAGACAGATACGCAGTATTTT; cdr3_aa: CASSTQRETDTQYF
clone_size: many; j_call: TRBJ2-1; v_call: TRBV9; d_call: TRBD2; cdr3_nt: TGTGCCAGCGGGCCCGGGACTAGCGACTACAATGAGCAGTTCTTC; cdr3_aa: CASGPGTSDYNEQFF
clone_size: few; j_call: TRBJ2-7; v_call: TRBV27; d_call: TRBD2; cdr3_nt: TGTGCCAGCAGTCCGGGACTAGCGGGGAGAGGCGAGCAGTACTTC; cdr3_aa: CASSPGLAGRGEQYF
clone_size: many; j_call: TRBJ2-1; v_call: TRBV10-3; d_call: TRBD1; cdr3_nt: TGTGCCATTGGGGTGGGCAGGGGGACCGATGAGCAGTTCTTC; cdr3_aa: CAIGVGRGTDEQFF
clone_size: .; j_call: TRBJ1-3; v_call: TRBV4-1; d_call: .; cdr3_nt: TGCGCCAGCAGCCAAGTTTTTTTAGGGGCGCGGGGAAACACCATATATTTT; cdr3_aa: CASSQVFLGARGNTIYF
clone_size: .; j_call: TRBJ2-5; v_call: TRBV14; d_call: TRBD1; cdr3_nt: TGTGCCAGCAGCCAAGGGCCAGGGGGCAAGGAGACCCAGTACTTC; cdr3_aa: CASSQGPGGKETQYF
clone_size: many; j_call: TRBJ1-2; v_call: TRBV24-1; d_call: TRBD1; cdr3_nt: TGTGCCACCAGTGACCGGGACAGCTATGGCTACACCTTC; cdr3_aa: CATSDRDSYGYTF
clone_size: .; j_call: TRBJ2-5; v_call: TRBV7-7; d_call: .; cdr3_nt: TGTGCTAGCAGCTTAGGGACTGAAGGAACCCAGTACTTC; cdr3_aa: CASSLGTEGTQYF
clone_size: many; j_call: TRBJ2-1; v_call: TRBV12-3/TRBV12-4; d_call: .; cdr3_nt: TGTGCCAGCACCACACCCGGACATGATGAGCAGTTCTTC; cdr3_aa: CASTTPGHDEQFF
clone_size: few; j_call: TRBJ2-3; v_call: TRBV5-1; d_call: TRBD2; cdr3_nt: TGCGCCAGCAGCTTACCTAGCGGGAGGGCAGATACGCAGTATTTT; cdr3_aa: CASSLPSGRADTQYF
clone_size: .; j_call: TRBJ2-1; v_call: TRBV9; d_call: .; cdr3_nt: TGTGCCAGCAGCCCCCAGGGGGAGGGCCTCGAGCAGTTCTTC; cdr3_aa: CASSPQGEGLEQFF
clone_size: few; j_call: TRBJ2-7; v_call: TRBV7-2; d_call: .; cdr3_nt: TGTGCCAGCAGCTTAGTGGTAGGGGCTGGGCACGAGCAGTACTTC; cdr3_aa: CASSLVVGAGHEQYF
clone_size: .; j_call: TRBJ2-2; v_call: TRBV28; d_call: .; cdr3_nt: TGTGCCAGCATGATGAACGGGATGACCGGGGAGCTGTTTTTT; cdr3_aa: CASMMNGMTGELFF
clone_size: few; j_call: TRBJ2-5; v_call: TRBV6-1; d_call: TRBD2; cdr3_nt: TGTGCCAGCAGAAAGACTAGCGAGAATCAAGAGACCCAGTACTTC; cdr3_aa: CASRKTSENQETQYF
clone_size: few; j_call: TRBJ2-2; v_call: TRBV7-9; d_call: TRBD1; cdr3_nt: TGTGCCAGCAGCCTTCTACCGGGACAGACGAACACCGGGGAGCTGTTTTTT; cdr3_aa: CASSLLPGQTNTGELFF
clone_size: many; j_call: TRBJ2-1; v_call: TRBV6-1; d_call: TRBD1; cdr3_nt: TGTGCCAGCAGGCCTGACAGGGACAATGAGCAGTTCTTC; cdr3_aa: CASRPDRDNEQFF
clone_size: many; j_call: TRBJ1-3; v_call: TRBV27; d_call: .; cdr3_nt: TGTGCCAGCTATACGAGCTCTGGAAACACCATATATTTT; cdr3_aa: CASYTSSGNTIYF
clone_size: few; j_call: TRBJ2-1; v_call: TRBV15; d_call: TRBD2; cdr3_nt: TGTGCCACCAGCAGAGACAGACTAGCGGGTGGGAATGAGCAGTTCTTC; cdr3_aa: CATSRDRLAGGNEQFF
clone_size: few; j_call: TRBJ2-2; v_call: TRBV7-3; d_call: .; cdr3_nt: TGTGCCAGCAGCTTAACGTCAACGGGAGCCGGGACCGGGGAGCTGTTTTTT; cdr3_aa: CASSLTSTGAGTGELFF
clone_size: many; j_call: TRBJ2-7; v_call: TRBV5-1; d_call: .; cdr3_nt: TGCGCCAGCAGTTCAGGGGGGACCTACGAGCAGTACTTC; cdr3_aa: CASSSGGTYEQYF
clone_size: .; j_call: TRBJ1-2; v_call: TRBV6-2/TRBV6-3; d_call: .; cdr3_nt: TGTGCCAGCAGCCAACCGTCGGGGGACTATGGCTACACCTTC; cdr3_aa: CASSQPSGDYGYTF
clone_size: many; j_call: TRBJ1-1; v_call: TRBV3-1; d_call: TRBD1; cdr3_nt: TGTGCCAGCAGCCAAGGAGACAGGGGGGCTTTCTTT; cdr3_aa: CASSQGDRGAFF
clone_size: .; j_call: TRBJ2-7; v_call: TRBV4-3; d_call: TRBD2; cdr3_nt: TGCGCCAGCAGCCAAGGGACTAGCGGGAGGGAAAGGCAGTACTTC; cdr3_aa: CASSQGTSGRERQYF
clone_size: .; j_call: TRBJ2-1; v_call: TRBV4-3; d_call: .; cdr3_nt: TGCGCCAGCAGCCAACAGACTAGCTACAATGAGCAGTTCTTC; cdr3_aa: CASSQQTSYNEQFF
clone_size: .; j_call: TRBJ1-1; v_call: TRBV20-1; d_call: .; cdr3_nt: TGCAGTGCTACCGTGGGGGCTTTCTTT; cdr3_aa: CSATVGAFF
clone_size: few; j_call: TRBJ1-2; v_call: TRBV6-6; d_call: TRBD1; cdr3_nt: TGTGCCAGCAGGGGGACAGGTCCATTCTACACCTTC; cdr3_aa: CASRGTGPFYTF
clone_size: .; j_call: TRBJ2-3; v_call: TRBV4-2; d_call: .; cdr3_nt: TGTGCCAGCAGCCAAGAAAGGGGTTTAGGCACAGATACGCAGTATTTT; cdr3_aa: CASSQERGLGTDTQYF
clone_size: .; j_call: TRBJ2-3; v_call: TRBV20-1; d_call: TRBD2; cdr3_nt: TGCAGTGCTATTGACCAGACTAGCGGCAGCACAGATACGCAGTATTTT; cdr3_aa: CSAIDQTSGSTDTQYF